These 15 T cell receptor beta chains were sequenced from one sample in a study of immune evolution from preneoplasia to lung adenocarcinoma. The data were produced by immunoSEQ multiplex PCR, yet TCRdb's version contains in-frame clones alone and is incomplete. The sample contains roughly 35,000 clones, around 74% of which appear only once. Sequenced input: FFPE invasive lung adenocarcinoma tissue. The receptors here all came from a person in their sixties with lung adenocarcinoma.

V is TRBV5-1 and J is TRBJ1-2; TRBD1 aligns across 10 bases. CDR3 length: 14 residues. V lost 4 bases, J lost 9 bases, and 9 bases stayed unmatched. Germline V gene data show CDR1 as SGHRS and CDR2 as YFSETQ. CDR3 region: CASSPQTGGRRYTF. CDR3 nucleotides: TGCGCCAGCAGCCCCCAGACAGGGGGCCGTCGCTACACCTTC.

This clone has more than one count but fewer than ten. The chain couples TRBV19 to TRBJ1-2, with D hard to call. The CDR3 extends over 20 amino acids. In germline, CDR1 is LNHDA, CDR2 SQIVND (reference sequence). The germline V and J ends were trimmed by 4 bases and 2 bases, with 29 bases remaining between them. The CDR3 region has the DNA TGTGCCAGTAGTAGGGCCATACTAAGTATACCGCAAAGTAGCAACTATGGCTACACCTTC. This encodes CASSRAILSIPQSSNYGYTF.

This clone is medium-sized by share. The chain joins TRBV6-1 to TRBJ1-3, with D unclear. The CDR3 runs 15 residues. V was shortened by 2 bases and J by 0 bases, with 8 bases between the two germline ends. In germline, CDR1 is MNHNS, CDR2 SASEGT. DNA for the CDR3: TGTGCCAGCAGTGAAAGCCCTTCCTCTGGAAACACCATATATTTT. Its protein is CASSESPSSGNTIYF.

The chain is built from TRBV19 and TRBJ2-1, with 10 bases matching TRBD2. V trimming: 3 bases; J trimming: 10 bases; junction bases outside the gene matches: 9. CDR3 size: 15 residues. Germline assignment: CDR1 LNHDA and CDR2 SQIVND (reference sequence). The CDR3: CASSMDSGRILEQFF. CDR3 DNA sequence: TGTGCCAGTAGTATGGATAGCGGGAGGATTTTGGAGCAGTTCTTC.

This clone was seen repeatedly, ten times or more. The CDR3 bases are TGTGCCAGCAGTTTACAGGGGAGGAATGAAAAACTGTTTTTT. This sequence encodes CASSLQGRNEKLFF. V usage is TRBV28 and J usage is TRBJ1-4; perhaps TRBD1 as D (6 bases). The ends were cut back, 2 bases at V and 5 bases at J, with 9 bases in the middle. Germline assignment: CDR1 MDHEN and CDR2 SYDVKM. The CDR3 has 14 residues.

The CDR3 DNA reads as TGTGCCAGCAGCTTAGGGATAGGGGGGTTGGAGACCCAGTACTTC. It translates to CASSLGIGGLETQYF. V and J are TRBV7-9 and TRBJ2-5; D is perhaps TRBD1 or TRBD2 (6 bases each). Per germline, CDR1 SEHNR and CDR2 FQNEAQ (reference sequence). V lost 1 base and J 5 bases, leaving 14 bases between the germline ends. CDR3 length: 15 residues.

This sequence joins TRBV15 and TRBJ1-2, with 8 nucleotides matching TRBD1. The J segment lost 8 bases and the V segment lost 2 bases, leaving 10 bases of the junction unmatched. Germline-derived CDR1 and CDR2 are LNHNV and YYDKDF (reference sequence). The CDR3 totals 15 residues. This CDR3 reads CATSRHRTGPEGYTF. DNA of the CDR3: TGTGCCACCAGCAGACACCGGACAGGGCCTGAGGGCTACACCTTC.

This chain joins TRBV14 and TRBJ2-2; 9 bases agree with TRBD1. CDR1 and CDR2 from the germline V gene are SGHDN and FVKESK. The CDR3 has 18 amino acids. After removal of 4 bases from V and 0 bases from J, the junction contained 9 bases not matched to a gene. The CDR3 DNA is TGTGCCAGCAGCCCCTCCCGGGACAGGGTCCCGAACACCGGGGAGCTGTTTTTT. This encodes CASSPSRDRVPNTGELFF.

J is TRBJ1-1 and V is TRBV11-1; no clear D gene. Looked up from germline, CDR1 is SGHAT and CDR2 is FQDESV (reference sequence). V shed 2 bases and J shed 4 bases, with 11 bases lying between them. This CDR3 has 14 amino acids. The CDR3 loop is CASSLTEDGTEAFF. The CDR3 region has the DNA TGTGCCAGCAGCTTAACGGAGGATGGCACTGAAGCTTTCTTT. Using reference TRBV11-1 and TRBJ1-1 for the parts outside the CDR3, the full variable domain is EAEVAQSPRYKITEKSQAVAFWCDPISGHATLYWYRQILGQGPELLVQFQDESVVDDSQLPKDRFSAERLKGVDSTLKIQPAELGDSAMYLCASSLTEDGTEAFFGQGTRLTVV.

This chain links TRBV6-5 with TRBJ1-3, with no clear D. This CDR3 is 15 amino acids long. V lost 8 bases and J 0 bases, leaving 14 bases between the germline ends. In germline, CDR1 is MNHEY, CDR2 SVGAGI. In nucleotides, the CDR3 is TGTGCCAGCTTTCAGGCCGAGAGCTCTGGAAACACCATATATTTT. Translated, it gives CASFQAESSGNTIYF.

The chain uses TRBV4-1 and TRBJ2-7, with 9 bases aligning to TRBD1. Germline V gene sequence: CDR1 MGHRA, CDR2 YSYEKL. Trimming removed 1 base from V and 1 base from J; junction bases left unmatched: 11. The CDR3 runs 18 residues. CDR3 region: CASSQVPKSGTGSYEQYF. Here the CDR3 DNA reads TGCGCCAGCAGCCAAGTCCCCAAATCCGGGACAGGGTCCTACGAGCAGTACTTC.

The J gene is TRBJ2-6, the V gene TRBV5-1; possible D gene TRBD1, 5 bases. The germline V and J ends were trimmed by 1 base and 2 bases, with 13 bases remaining between them. Looked up from germline, CDR1 is SGHRS and CDR2 is YFSETQ. This CDR3 is built from 17 residues. The CDR3 sequence is CASSLRRVVPGANVLTF. In DNA, the CDR3 is TGCGCCAGCAGCTTGCGCAGGGTGGTACCTGGGGCCAACGTCCTGACTTTC.

The CDR3: CASSEESTGDTQYF. CDR3 nucleotide sequence: TGTGCCAGCAGTGAAGAGTCTACCGGAGATACGCAGTATTTT. The chain carries TRBV2 and TRBJ2-3; no definite D call. The CDR3 loop spans 14 amino acids. Per germline, CDR1 SNHLY and CDR2 FYNNEI. V was cut by 1 base and J by 5 bases, with 10 bases left in between.

V usage is TRBV5-4 and J usage is TRBJ2-7, with TRBD2 identical over 8 bases. V was pared by 2 bases and J by 3 bases, with 4 bases of the junction left unmatched. The germline V gene has CDR1 SGHNT and CDR2 YYREEE (reference sequence). This CDR3 has 14 residues. CDR3 in amino acids: CASSFLAGSYEQYF. The DNA for the CDR3 is TGTGCCAGCAGCTTCCTAGCGGGTAGCTACGAGCAGTACTTC.

This clone is judged medium-sized. This sequence joins TRBV4-1 and TRBJ1-2, with 7 bases matching TRBD1. V lost 4 bases, J lost 3 bases, and 8 bases stayed unmatched. Germline CDR1 reads MGHRA; CDR2 reads YSYEKL. This CDR3 has 15 residues. This chain's CDR3 is CASSRGQRGDYGYTF. The CDR3 DNA reads as TGCGCCAGCAGCCGGGGACAGCGTGGGGACTATGGCTACACCTTC.